The next 32 T cell receptor beta chains were all read from a single sample in a study of T cell responses to AZD1222 COVID-19 vaccine. The protocol was immunoSEQ multiplex PCR, while the TCRdb copy is restricted to in-frame clones and leaves out a portion. The sample lists some 110,000 clones, roughly 88% occurring once. The specimen was peripheral blood, collected on day 0 of MenACWY control vaccination. The receptors were gathered from an adult in good health.

On this clone: In the same sample, other DNA sequences code for this CDR3. CDR3 residues: CASSFGRTDTQYF. The CDR3 bases are TGTGCCAGCAGCTTCGGACGGACAGATACGCAGTATTTT. V and J are TRBV7-2 and TRBJ2-3; D gene ambiguous. This CDR3 is 13 amino acids long. Trimming shortened V by 3 bases and J by 3 bases, and 7 bases separated the two germline ends. Per germline, CDR1 SGHTA and CDR2 FQGNSA.

The chain is built from TRBV7-9 and TRBJ2-1; tentatively, D is TRBD1 (6 bases). Per the germline V gene, CDR1 is SEHNR and CDR2 is FQNEAQ (reference sequence). V lost 1 base, J lost 6 bases, and 10 bases lay in between. The CDR3 loop spans 14 amino acids. CDR3 loop: CASSLVQGGNEQFF. As DNA, the CDR3 is TGTGCCAGCAGCTTAGTACAGGGTGGCAATGAGCAGTTCTTC.

The chain recombines TRBV7-3 with TRBJ2-6, with D possibly matching TRBD2 (6 bases). The ends were cut back, 5 bases at V and 3 bases at J, with 11 bases in the middle. Germline assignment: CDR1 SGHTA and CDR2 FQGTGA. The CDR3 spans 15 residues. The CDR3 DNA reads TGTGCCAGCAGCAATAGGGGAGGTGGGGCCAACGTCCTGACTTTC. This sequence encodes CASSNRGGGANVLTF.

CDR3 sequence: CASSLGPGNTIYF. In DNA, the CDR3 is TGCGCCAGCAGCCTGGGACCTGGAAACACCATATATTTT. J is TRBJ1-3 and V is TRBV4-3; TRBD1 might be the D (5 bases). The CDR3 runs to 13 residues. V was trimmed by 4 bases and J by 2 bases, leaving 6 bases between them. Germline lookup yields CDR1 LGHNA and CDR2 YSLEER.

The rearrangement uses TRBV18 and TRBJ2-7; the match to TRBD1 covers 9 bases. CDR3 length: 14 residues. V lost 2 bases, J lost 4 bases, and 3 bases stayed unmatched. From germline, CDR1 is KGHSH and CDR2 LQKENI. CDR3 bases: TGTGCCAGCTCACCAGGGACAGGGAGGTACGAGCAGTACTTC. It translates to CASSPGTGRYEQYF.

The rearrangement joins TRBV15 to TRBJ2-7; 7 bases line up with TRBD2. The germline gives CDR1 LNHNV, CDR2 YYDKDF (reference sequence). The ends lost 3 bases at V and 5 bases at J; junction bases unmatched: 7. This CDR3 has 14 amino acids. This chain's CDR3 is CATSRGGDVHEQYF. In DNA, the CDR3 is TGTGCCACCAGCAGGGGGGGGGACGTCCACGAGCAGTACTTC.

The rearrangement links TRBV5-1 to TRBJ2-7, with no clear D. Germline CDR1 and CDR2: SGHRS and YFSETQ. The CDR3 is made up of 13 amino acids. Between the trimmed V and J ends, which lost 0 bases and 5 bases, there was a span of 9 bases. CDR3 bases: TGCGCCAGCAGCTTGGTCGGGTACCACGAGCAGTACTTC. It codes for CASSLVGYHEQYF.

This clone was detected once. The chain joins TRBV7-2 to TRBJ2-5; TRBD2 agrees at 11 bases. Trimming took 0 bases from V and 4 from J; bases not matched to a gene: 1. The CDR3 sequence is 15 residues long. Germline assignment: CDR1 SGHTA and CDR2 FQGNSA. The CDR3 reads CASSLALAGAETQYF. CDR3 sequence (DNA): TGTGCCAGCAGCTTAGCACTAGCGGGGGCAGAGACCCAGTACTTC.

This clone has only a few counts. The rearrangement uses TRBV4-2 and TRBJ2-3; D perhaps matches TRBD2 (5 bases). The V end lost 0 bases, the J end lost 2 bases, and 9 bases lay between the germline ends. This CDR3 comprises 15 residues. Germline CDR1 and CDR2: LGHNA and YNFKEQ. The CDR3 here is CASSQDRRVTDTQYF. CDR3 in DNA: TGTGCCAGCAGCCAAGACCGGCGGGTCACAGATACGCAGTATTTT.

The chain employs TRBV7-2 and TRBJ2-3, with 12 bases fitting TRBD2. The germline V gene has CDR1 SGHTA and CDR2 FQGNSA. This CDR3 is built from 18 residues. Unmatched junction bases numbered 6, after V lost 2 bases and J lost 0 bases. The chain's CDR3 is CASSLSLAGGPSTDTQYF. For the CDR3, the DNA is TGTGCCAGCAGCTTAAGCCTAGCGGGGGGGCCGAGCACAGATACGCAGTATTTT.

This chain links TRBV9 with TRBJ1-3; no firm D call. Germline CDR1 SGDLS, CDR2 YYNGEE. This CDR3 is built from 17 residues. V lost 0 bases, J lost 0 bases, and 13 bases lay in between. CDR3 coding DNA: TGTGCCAGCAGCGTAGAAGTGGCGGTTAGCTCTGGAAACACCATATATTTT. It codes for CASSVEVAVSSGNTIYF.

V and J are TRBV3-1 (or the pseudogene TRBV3-2) and TRBJ2-7, with 9 bases that match TRBD2. The CDR3 runs 17 residues. V trimming: 6 bases; J trimming: 9 bases; junction bases outside the gene matches: 21. CDR1 and CDR2 (germline): LGHDT, YNNKEL (reference sequence). The CDR3 nucleotides are TGTGCCAGCAGGTCTCCTCCCGTGAAGCGGGGGGCGTGCGGGCAGTACTTC. It is translated as CASRSPPVKRGACGQYF.

The chain recombines TRBV6-5 with TRBJ1-1; tentative D call: TRBD1 (6 bases). Per germline, CDR1 MNHEY and CDR2 SVGAGI. The ends were cut back, 4 bases at V and 6 bases at J, with 15 bases in the middle. The CDR3 is made up of 14 amino acids. The CDR3: CASSSGAAGPEAFF. The CDR3 bases are TGTGCCAGCAGTTCAGGGGCCGCCGGTCCTGAAGCTTTCTTT.

V and J are TRBV7-8 and TRBJ2-5, with TRBD2 matching over 7 bases. The V segment lost 0 bases and the J segment 1 base; nucleotides outside the gene matches: 14. Per germline, CDR1 SGHVS and CDR2 FQNEAQ. CDR3 length: 19 amino acids. The CDR3 region has the DNA TGTGCCAGCAGCTTAGCACCGCGGGGGAGAGCAACTTTCCAAGAGACCCAGTACTTC. It encodes CASSLAPRGRATFQETQYF.

This chain connects TRBV9 to TRBJ1-2, with D possibly matching TRBD1 (5 bases). The CDR3 contains 14 residues. Trimming removed 4 bases at V and 4 bases at J, with 14 bases between. The germline gives CDR1 SGDLS, CDR2 YYNGEE. The CDR3 DNA follows: TGTGCCAGCAGCTCCTCAGGGCGCGGCTATGGCTACACCTTC. Translated, it gives CASSSSGRGYGYTF. Full variable domain (remainder filled in from reference TRBV9 and TRBJ1-2): DSGVTQTPKHLITATGQRVTLRCSPRSGDLSVYWYQQSLDQGLQFLIQYYNGEERAKGNILERFSAQQFPDLHSELNLSSLELGDSALYFCASSSSGRGYGYTFGSGTRLTVV.

This chain uses TRBV14 with TRBJ2-2; D perhaps matches TRBD1 (6 bases). The CDR3 loop spans 16 amino acids. CDR1 and CDR2 (germline): SGHDN, FVKESK. V lost 4 bases and J 1 base, leaving 13 bases between the germline ends. CDR3 sequence reads: CASSPDRQVNTGELFF. CDR3 coding DNA: TGTGCCAGCAGCCCAGACCGACAGGTGAACACCGGGGAGCTGTTTTTT. The full variable domain, in which reference TRBV14 and TRBJ2-2 provide the parts outside the CDR3, is EAGVTQFPSHSVIEKGQTVTLRCDPISGHDNLYWYRRVMGKEIKFLLHFVKESKQDESGMPNNRFLAERTGGTYSTLKVQPAELEDSGVYFCASSPDRQVNTGELFFGEGSRLTVL.

This clone was observed a handful of times. This rearrangement joins TRBV7-2 to TRBJ1-1; D is unclear. CDR3 length: 13 amino acids. The V gene's germline CDR1 is SGHTA and CDR2 FQGNSA. Deletions cut 1 base from V and 11 bases from J, with 14 bases between. The CDR3 here is CASSLEVSKKAFF. DNA of the CDR3: TGTGCCAGCAGCTTAGAAGTCAGTAAAAAGGCTTTCTTT.

V and J are TRBV6-5 and TRBJ2-1, with TRBD1 matching 7 bases. V shed 6 bases and J 4 bases; nucleotides not matched to a gene: 3. Germline lookup yields CDR1 MNHEY and CDR2 SVGAGI. The CDR3 is 13 amino acids. CDR3 sequence reads: CASSPTGYNEQFF. Written as DNA, the CDR3 is TGTGCCAGCAGCCCGACAGGGTACAATGAGCAGTTCTTC.

The chain recombines TRBV2 with TRBJ2-7, with D possibly matching TRBD2 (6 bases). CDR1 and CDR2 (germline): SNHLY, FYNNEI. V dropped 10 bases and J dropped 7 bases, with 20 bases sitting between them. The CDR3 has 13 amino acids. Here the CDR3 DNA reads TGTGCCACCGCCCGGAATAGCGCGGGGGAGCAGTACTTC. Its translation is CATARNSAGEQYF.

V is TRBV29-1 and J is TRBJ1-2; tentatively, D is TRBD1 (5 bases). The CDR3 consists of 14 residues. V gave up 6 bases and J gave up 2 bases, with 16 bases separating them. The germline gives CDR1 SQVTM, CDR2 ANQGSEA. DNA of the CDR3: TGCAGCGTGACCAGGGACTCAGGAAACTATGGCTACACCTTC. Protein sequence: CSVTRDSGNYGYTF.

The gene calls are TRBV18 and TRBJ2-5; D gene unclear. The ends were cut back, 3 bases at V and 2 bases at J, with 10 bases in the middle. Germline V CDR1 and CDR2: KGHSH, LQKENI. The CDR3 contains 14 residues. The CDR3 here is CASSPSAIQETQYF. The DNA for the CDR3 is TGTGCCAGCTCACCCTCTGCCATACAAGAGACCCAGTACTTC.

This chain connects TRBV9 to TRBJ1-4; 9 bases fit TRBD1. V was clipped by 4 bases and J by 4 bases; unmatched bases: 5. The CDR3 runs to 15 residues. Germline V lookup: CDR1 SGDLS, CDR2 YYNGEE. CDR3 sequence (DNA): TGTGCCAGCAGCACACAGGGGGCGATTAATGAAAAACTGTTTTTT. Its protein is CASSTQGAINEKLFF. Together with reference TRBV9 and TRBJ1-4, the CDR3 gives the full variable domain: DSGVTQTPKHLITATGQRVTLRCSPRSGDLSVYWYQQSLDQGLQFLIQYYNGEERAKGNILERFSAQQFPDLHSELNLSSLELGDSALYFCASSTQGAINEKLFFGSGTQLSVL.

The V call is TRBV4-3, the J call TRBJ1-2; maybe TRBD1 (5 bases). V shed 1 base and J shed 2 bases, with 14 bases lying between them. The CDR3 is 16 residues long. Germline V gene lookup returns CDR1 LGHNA and CDR2 YSLEER. As DNA, the CDR3 is TGCGCCAGCAGCCAAGGGGGCTGGGACCCAAACTATGGCTACACCTTC. It encodes CASSQGGWDPNYGYTF.

CDR3 DNA: TGCGCCAGCAGCTCTCGGGACAGGATCTGGGGCTACAATGAGCAGTTCTTC. It yields the protein CASSSRDRIWGYNEQFF. The rearrangement uses TRBV5-1 and TRBJ2-1; TRBD1 matches 8 bases. The germline gives CDR1 SGHRS, CDR2 YFSETQ. The CDR3 totals 17 residues. Trimming took 3 bases from V and 3 from J; bases not matched to a gene: 11.

The genes are TRBV6-5 and TRBJ2-3, with 7 positions matching TRBD1. Germline V gene lookup returns CDR1 MNHEY and CDR2 SVGAGI. The CDR3 is 14 amino acids. The junction had 4 bases not matched to a gene; V was cut back by 4 bases and J by 3 bases. In DNA form, the CDR3 reads TGTGCCAGCAGTTCCCAGGACAGGACAGATACGCAGTATTTT. Amino acids: CASSSQDRTDTQYF.

This clone was seen a single time. The rearrangement uses TRBV7-2 and TRBJ1-2; 7 nucleotides line up with TRBD1. J gave up 0 bases and V 5 bases, and 6 bases lay outside the gene matches. CDR3 length: 15 amino acids. Germline V gives CDR1 SGHTA, CDR2 FQGNSA. CDR3 region: CASSGRDRANYGYTF. The CDR3 nucleotides are TGTGCCAGCAGCGGACGGGACAGAGCTAACTATGGCTACACCTTC.

V usage is TRBV29-1 and J usage is TRBJ1-5; a possible D gene is TRBD1 (6 bases). Germline values: CDR1 SQVTM, CDR2 ANQGSEA. V shed 5 bases and J shed 4 bases, with 15 bases lying between them. This CDR3 has 14 residues. The CDR3 DNA follows: TGCAGCGTTTCAGGTCCAGGGGTAAATCAGCCCCAGCATTTT. Protein product: CSVSGPGVNQPQHF. Full variable domain (missing parts from reference TRBV29-1 and TRBJ1-5): SAVISQKPSRDICQRGTSLTIQCQVDSQVTMMFWYRQQPGQSLTLIATANQGSEATYESGFVIDKFPISRPNLTFSTLTVSNMSPEDSSIYLCSVSGPGVNQPQHFGDGTRLSIL.

The chain combines TRBV6-5 with TRBJ1-2; 7 nucleotides align to TRBD1. This CDR3 has 15 residues. Trimming cost V 0 bases and J 4 bases; bases outside gene matches: 5. CDR1 MNHEY and CDR2 SVGAGI come from the germline V gene. The CDR3 sequence is CASSYSRDSAYGYTF. CDR3 sequence (DNA): TGTGCCAGCAGTTACTCGCGGGACAGCGCCTATGGCTACACCTTC.

The chain is built from TRBV11-2 and TRBJ2-5; 12 bases agree with TRBD1. CDR1 SGHAT and CDR2 FQNNGV come from the germline V gene. V trimming: 6 bases; J trimming: 5 bases; junction bases outside the gene matches: 7. CDR3 length: 15 amino acids. The CDR3 is CASSSGTGGWETQYF. In DNA form, the CDR3 reads TGTGCCAGCAGTTCCGGGACAGGGGGCTGGGAGACCCAGTACTTC.

The rearrangement joins TRBV18 to TRBJ1-5, with a possible D match to TRBD1 (6 bases). Germline V CDR1 and CDR2: KGHSH, LQKENI. The ends were cut back, 3 bases at V and 4 bases at J, with 10 bases in the middle. CDR3 length: 14 amino acids. As DNA, the CDR3 is TGTGCCAGCTCACCTTCCGGACAGAATCAGCCCCAGCATTTT. This gives the protein CASSPSGQNQPQHF.

The chain recombines TRBV5-1 with TRBJ1-1; a weak D match, TRBD1 (5 bases). This CDR3 comprises 13 residues. Trimming took 3 bases from V and 3 from J, leaving 9 bases between them. From germline, CDR1 is SGHRS and CDR2 YFSETQ. CDR3 sequence (DNA): TGCGCCAGCAGCTACGCAGGGTACACTGAAGCTTTCTTT. Translation gives CASSYAGYTEAFF.

V gene TRBV27 combines with J gene TRBJ1-2, with 10 positions matching TRBD1. Trimming removed 6 bases from V and 5 bases from J; junction bases left unmatched: 9. The CDR3 runs 15 residues. Germline V CDR1 and CDR2: MNHEY, SMNVEV (reference sequence). Here the CDR3 reads CASRLVSGQGYGYTF. Written as DNA, the CDR3 is TGTGCCAGCAGACTTGTCTCGGGACAGGGGTATGGCTACACCTTC.